What follows is one T cell receptor (beta chain) and its context. The sample is drawn from a study of shared clonotypes between healthy human individuals. Naive CD8 cells, CD45RO-negative and positively selected for CCR7, excluded terminally differentiated effector memory CD45RA+ cells. The authors distributed each subset's genomic DNA evenly over several immunoSEQ plates. Libraries were prepared by immunoSEQ multiplex PCR; TCRdb keeps only in-frame clonotypes and omits some of them. Of hundreds of thousands of clones in the sample, roughly 98% are singletons; the top ten hold more than 0.3%. This sequence originates from a man aged 25 to 40 in good health. Material for sequencing was naive CD8+ T cells sorted from blood.

The CDR3 sequence is CASSLGGRTYNEQFF. The CDR3 nucleotides read TGTGCCAGCAGCTTAGGCGGGAGGACCTACAATGAGCAGTTCTTC. This chain joins TRBV7-9 and TRBJ2-1, with 8 bases fitting TRBD2. The V gene end was trimmed by 1 base and the J gene end by 2 bases; junction bases not matched to a gene: 1. This CDR3 has 15 amino acids. CDR1 is SEHNR, CDR2 FQNEAQ, per germline (reference sequence).